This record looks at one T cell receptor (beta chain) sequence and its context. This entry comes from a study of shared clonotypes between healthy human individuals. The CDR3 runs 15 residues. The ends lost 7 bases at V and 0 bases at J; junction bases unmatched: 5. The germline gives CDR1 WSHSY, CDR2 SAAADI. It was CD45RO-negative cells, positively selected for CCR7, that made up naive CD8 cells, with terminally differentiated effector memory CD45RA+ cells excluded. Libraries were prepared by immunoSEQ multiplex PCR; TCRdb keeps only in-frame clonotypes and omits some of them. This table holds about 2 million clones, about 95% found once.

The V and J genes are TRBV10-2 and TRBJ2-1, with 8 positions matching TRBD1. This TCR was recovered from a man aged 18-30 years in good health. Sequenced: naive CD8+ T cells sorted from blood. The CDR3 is CASKVQGASYNEQFF. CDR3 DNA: TGCGCCAGCAAGGTTCAGGGGGCCTCCTACAATGAGCAGTTCTTC.